The clone carrying this T cell receptor (beta chain) was recorded once. Clones were read by immunoSEQ multiplex PCR, and TCRdb kept only the in-frame ones, dropping some. The table includes some 190,000 clones, approximately 85% detected once. This sample is part of a study of blood T cell repertoires in COVID-19. V was pared by 1 base and J by 0 bases, with 0 bases of the junction left unmatched. Germline lookup yields CDR1 SNHLY and CDR2 FYNNEI. This CDR3 contains 15 residues. This receptor was obtained from a woman aged 60 to 75 with acute or convalescent COVID-19. The sample comprised peripheral blood. The V gene is TRBV2, the J gene TRBJ2-1; 7 bases align to TRBD1. The CDR3 DNA sequence: TGTGCCAGCAGTGAAGACAGGGGCTCCTACAATGAGCAGTTCTTC. Translated: CASSEDRGSYNEQFF.